This is a list of T cell receptor beta chains from one sample in a study of T-cell memory formation after mild COVID-19. MiXCR, applied by TCRdb to the 5' RACE reads, yields one record per CDR3 protein. Here the sample spans 350,000 or so distinct CDR3 sequences, around 21% being singletons. The sample was PBMCs or a T cell subset sorted from them (not recorded which). The receptors come from an adult woman who had mild COVID-19 (a few samples of this study predate the infection). Cell type and time point are not known. Each CDR3 is given with its conserved first and last residue. A D gene is named only where the DNA matches it firmly. Where a row states a size, it is once, few, many or the class of an expanded clone; other rows omit it.

J,D,V,size,CDR3,DNA
TRBJ1-2,NA,TRBV2,few,CASSERQKSYGYTF,TGTGCCAGCAGTGAACGGCAGAAAAGCTATGGCTACACCTTC
TRBJ2-2,NA,TRBV5-1,few,CASSLVSGNTGELFF,TGCGCCAGCAGCTTGGTGTCGGGGAACACCGGGGAGCTGTTTTTT
TRBJ2-1,TRBD2,TRBV7-2,NA,CASIGDDRTSGTQFF,TGTGCCAGCATCGGAGACGACCGGACTAGCGGGACGCAGTTCTTC
TRBJ1-2,NA,TRBV5-5,NA,CASSRTGTAINYGYTF,TGTGCCAGCAGCCGTACCGGGACGGCGATTAACTATGGCTACACCTTC
TRBJ2-2,TRBD2,TRBV30,NA,CAWEPGLARTGELFF,TGTGCCTGGGAACCGGGACTAGCAAGAACCGGGGAGCTGTTTTTT
TRBJ2-7,NA,TRBV14,NA,CASSPMGRSSYEQYF,TGTGCCAGCAGCCCTATGGGGCGGAGCTCCTACGAGCAGTACTTC
TRBJ2-3,TRBD2,TRBV7-2,few,CASSRAGLAGTTDTQYF,TGTGCCAGCAGCCGTGCTGGGCTAGCGGGAACCACAGATACGCAGTATTTT
TRBJ1-1,NA,TRBV20-1,few,CSAHPRQNTEAFF,TGCAGTGCCCATCCAAGACAGAACACTGAAGCTTTCTTT
TRBJ2-7,TRBD1,TRBV9,NA,CASSKNPGQGEQYF,TGTGCCAGCAGCAAAAATCCGGGACAGGGCGAGCAGTACTTC
TRBJ2-5,NA,TRBV5-4,NA,CASHQGLYQETQYF,TGTGCCAGCCACCAGGGACTTTACCAAGAGACCCAGTACTTC
TRBJ2-3,TRBD1,TRBV12-3/TRBV12-4,few,CAIRDRPEDTQYF,TGTGCCATCCGGGACAGGCCTGAAGATACGCAGTATTTT